This T cell receptor beta chain was obtained from a study of blood T cells in healthy people across ages. Whole-study findings and limits: Per million T cells, the diversity of TCR beta decreased roughly linearly as age advanced. Samples with more naive T cells showed higher observed beta diversity.

CDR3 length: 17 amino acids. Germline V gene lookup returns CDR1 SGHRS and CDR2 YFSETQ. Between the trimmed V and J ends, which lost 2 bases and 1 base, there was a span of 18 bases. This clonotype was seen more than once but under ten times. The antigen is not known. A second PCR, run for about 6 to 11 cycles, used a sample-barcoded 5' primer plus a J-beta primer mix. A 12-random-nucleotide template-switch adaptor tagged each cDNA molecule. TCRdb processed the 5' RACE reads anew with MiXCR; each CDR3 protein has one entry. This sample has 700,000 to 850,000 distinct CDR3 sequences; 53% occur once, and the top ten carry about two fifths. Every donor provided 9.5 to 10 milliliters of peripheral blood.

The sequence was collected from an elderly man in good health. Input material: blood. The chain carries TRBV5-1 and TRBJ1-2; D is uncertain. The DNA of the CDR3 is TGCGCCAGCAGCTTTTTCGGCCGGGAGGATAGTAACTATGGCTACACCTTC. It codes for CASSFFGREDSNYGYTF.